These T cell receptor beta chains were read from a single sample in a study of T cells after yellow fever vaccination. MiXCR, run by TCRdb on the 5' RACE reads, gives a single entry per CDR3 protein. Of 150,000 to 200,000 distinct CDR3 sequences listed, approximately 11% were seen once; the top ten hold 36%. This material consisted of CD8+ T cells sorted from PBMCs, taken 15 days after the yellow fever booster vaccination. These receptors all stem from a man aged 18-30 years who received the YFV17D yellow fever vaccine. CDR3s include the opening cysteine and the closing phenylalanine or tryptophan. D genes are given only for firm matches. The listing skips clone size in some rows; elsewhere it reads once, few, many or a size class.

DNA	CDR3	J	V	size	D
TGTGCCAGCAGTTATGCGGGGTCGGCTCAGCCCCAGCATTTT	CASSYAGSAQPQHF	TRBJ1-5	TRBV6-2/TRBV6-3	few	-
TGCGCCAGCAGCCAAGATCCAGGACAGGGGAACGGTGGCTATGGCTACACCTTC	CASSQDPGQGNGGYGYTF	TRBJ1-2	TRBV4-3	-	TRBD1
TGCAGTGCTAGAGGGGCAGGGATGTTGGAGACCCAGTACTTC	CSARGAGMLETQYF	TRBJ2-5	TRBV20-1	-	-
TGTGCCAGCAGCTTAGAAGCGGGGCAGCAGTTCTTC	CASSLEAGQQFF	TRBJ2-1	TRBV11-1	-	TRBD2
TGCGCCAGCAGCCAAGAGCTCTCCTACGAGCAGTACTTC	CASSQELSYEQYF	TRBJ2-7	TRBV4-1	few	-
TGTGCCAGCAGCCCACGGGACAGGCTCGGATCCGGGGAGCTGTTTTTT	CASSPRDRLGSGELFF	TRBJ2-2	TRBV7-8	-	TRBD1
TGTGCCAGCAGTTTAACCCTAGGCCTAGCGCATGAGCAGTTCTTC	CASSLTLGLAHEQFF	TRBJ2-1	TRBV12-3/TRBV12-4	-	-
TGTGCCAGCAGCTTTGGGGGAGTCAGGTACGGGGCCAACGTCCTGACTTTC	CASSFGGVRYGANVLTF	TRBJ2-6	TRBV7-2	few	-
TGTGCCAGCAGTTCTGCACAGCAAGAGACCCAGTACTTC	CASSSAQQETQYF	TRBJ2-5	TRBV6-5	few	-
TGTGCCAGCCGAGCGTCGGTAGCTTTCTTT	CASRASVAFF	TRBJ1-1	TRBV2	few	-
TGCGCCAGCAGCCAGACTAGCGGGGGGGCCGGGTTAGCCGGGGAGCTGTTTTTT	CASSQTSGGAGLAGELFF	TRBJ2-2	TRBV4-1	-	TRBD2
TGTGCCAGCAGTTACTCCGGAGGGGTGTGGGGGACCCAGTACTTC	CASSYSGGVWGTQYF	TRBJ2-5	TRBV6-5	-	-
TGTGCCAGCACCTATTCTAGCGGGGGGGCTCATCCCTACAATGAGCAGTTCTTC	CASTYSSGGAHPYNEQFF	TRBJ2-1	TRBV6-5	-	TRBD2
TGTGCCACCAGCAAGACAGACGAACCCTACAATGAGCAGTTCTTC	CATSKTDEPYNEQFF	TRBJ2-1	TRBV15	-	-
TGTGCCAGCAGTTACGACAGGGGGGGAGGAGAGCAGTTCTTC	CASSYDRGGGEQFF	TRBJ2-1	TRBV6-6	-	TRBD1
TGTGCCAGCAGCGCGCCTAGCGGGGAAACCACAGATACGCAGTATTTT	CASSAPSGETTDTQYF	TRBJ2-3	TRBV7-9	few	TRBD2
TGTGCCAGCACCCCGACAGGGGAAAATGAAAAACTGTTTTTT	CASTPTGENEKLFF	TRBJ1-4	TRBV12-3/TRBV12-4	few	TRBD1
TGTGCCAGCAGCGACAAGTACCAGGGGCTTTACAATGAGCAGTTCTTC	CASSDKYQGLYNEQFF	TRBJ2-1	TRBV14	-	-
TGTGCCAGTACGGGGGGGGAACCCTACGAGCAGTACTTC	CASTGGEPYEQYF	TRBJ2-7	TRBV19	-	TRBD2
TGCGCCAGCAGCCAAAACTTCCAGGGGAACTATGGCTACACCTTC	CASSQNFQGNYGYTF	TRBJ1-2	TRBV4-1	few	-
TGCGCCAGCAGCCAACTAGCGGGGGGGAATTACAATGAGCAGTTCTTC	CASSQLAGGNYNEQFF	TRBJ2-1	TRBV4-3	many	TRBD2
TGTGCCAGCGGAGGACAGAGGATTATTTCACCCCTCCACTTT	CASGGQRIISPLHF	TRBJ1-6	TRBV5-5	few	-
TGTGCCAGCGGACTAAACAATGAGCAGTTCTTC	CASGLNNEQFF	TRBJ2-1	TRBV12-3/TRBV12-4	-	-
TGCAGCGTTGAAGCCGCGGGACTAGCGGACTATGAGCAGTTCTTC	CSVEAAGLADYEQFF	TRBJ2-1	TRBV29-1	-	TRBD2